This TCR beta chain was found in a study of T cells in Graves' hyperthyroidism and ophthalmopathy. Amplified TCR beta CDR3 regions came from RNA transcripts. The TCR CDR3 first-round RT-PCR relied on the HTBI primer set. MiXCR, run by TCRdb on the multiplex PCR reads, gives a single entry per CDR3 protein. The sample contains a few hundred thousand distinct CDR3 sequences, roughly 18% of which appear only once. Patients were aged 18 to 65, had disease duration under 2 months, and had newly diagnosed hyperthyroidism. The CDR3 totals 13 residues. The V gene's germline CDR1 is DFQATT and CDR2 SNEGSKA (reference sequence). V shed 7 bases and J 4 bases; nucleotides not matched to a gene: 5.

V is TRBV20-1 and J is TRBJ2-5; TRBD2 agrees at 11 bases. Sequenced sample: blood. This clonotype originated in a woman between 50 and 59 years old with Graves' hyperthyroidism. CDR3 sequence (DNA): TGCAGTGTAACTAGCGGGGGAGGAGAGACCCAGTACTTC. Its translation is CSVTSGGGETQYF.